The 3 T cell receptor beta chains reported below all come from one sample, sequenced in a study of T cells in Graves' hyperthyroidism and ophthalmopathy. What was amplified from RNA transcripts were TCR beta CDR3 regions. Using the HTBI primer set, a first-round RT-PCR was run on the TCR CDR3. TCRdb processed the multiplex PCR reads anew with MiXCR; each CDR3 protein has one entry. Among 300,000 to 450,000 distinct CDR3 sequences listed, around 14% were seen once. The sample was blood. Receptor source: a woman in her fifties or sixties with Graves' hyperthyroidism.

V is TRBV28 and J is TRBJ1-1; 8 bases agree with TRBD1. The germline V gene has CDR1 MDHEN and CDR2 SYDVKM. This CDR3 is built from 14 residues. V trimming: 5 bases; J trimming: 3 bases; junction bases outside the gene matches: 5. CDR3 DNA: TGTGCCAGCAGTGGGCAGGGGGCTTACACTGAAGCTTTCTTT. It encodes CASSGQGAYTEAFF.

In this sample, this clonotype turned up many times. The chain is built from TRBV20-1 and TRBJ1-5; possible D gene TRBD1, 6 bases. CDR1 is DFQATT and CDR2 is SNEGSKA in the germline V gene (reference sequence). Trimming removed 1 base at V and 5 bases at J, with 9 bases between. The CDR3 extends over 13 amino acids. CDR3 residues: CSARAGDHQPQHF. In nucleotides, the CDR3 is TGCAGTGCTAGAGCAGGGGACCATCAGCCCCAGCATTTT.

This clonotype was picked up many times. The rearrangement joins TRBV2 to TRBJ2-7; D uncertain. V was clipped by 3 bases and J by 0 bases, with 9 bases between them. The CDR3 contains 14 residues. The germline V gene encodes CDR1 SNHLY and CDR2 FYNNEI. The CDR3 loop is CASSDDGSSYEQYF. CDR3 bases: TGTGCCAGCAGTGATGACGGTAGCTCCTACGAGCAGTACTTC.